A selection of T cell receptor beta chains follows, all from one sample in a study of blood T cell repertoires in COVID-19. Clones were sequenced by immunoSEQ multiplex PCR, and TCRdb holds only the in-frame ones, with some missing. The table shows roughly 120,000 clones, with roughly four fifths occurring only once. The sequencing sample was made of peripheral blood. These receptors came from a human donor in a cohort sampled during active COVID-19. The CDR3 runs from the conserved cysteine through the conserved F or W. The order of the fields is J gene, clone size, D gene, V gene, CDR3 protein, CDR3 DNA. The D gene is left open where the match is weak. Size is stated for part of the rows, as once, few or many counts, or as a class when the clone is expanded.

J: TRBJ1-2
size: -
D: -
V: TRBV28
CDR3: CASSFAANYGYTF
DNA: TGTGCCAGCAGTTTTGCAGCTAACTATGGCTACACCTTC

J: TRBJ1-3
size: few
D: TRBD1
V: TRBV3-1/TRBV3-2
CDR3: CASSQGTGAGNTIYF
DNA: TGTGCCAGCAGCCAAGGGACAGGGGCTGGAAACACCATATATTTT

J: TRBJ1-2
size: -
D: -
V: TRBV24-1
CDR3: CATSDLGDYGYTF
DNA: TGTGCCACCAGCGATTTAGGGGACTATGGCTACACCTTC

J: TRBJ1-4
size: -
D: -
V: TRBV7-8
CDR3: CASSPGGATNEKLFF
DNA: TGTGCCAGCAGCCCTGGGGGGGCAACTAATGAAAAACTGTTTTTT

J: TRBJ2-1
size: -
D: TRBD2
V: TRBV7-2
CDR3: CASSPGRDNEQFF
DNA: TGTGCCAGCAGCCCCGGGAGGGACAATGAGCAGTTCTTC

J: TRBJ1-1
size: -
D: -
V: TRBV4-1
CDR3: CASSQAGGRRTEAFF
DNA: TGCGCCAGCAGCCAAGCGGGGGGCCGGAGAACTGAAGCTTTCTTT

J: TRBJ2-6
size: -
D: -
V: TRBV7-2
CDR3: CASSLWGDGANVLTF
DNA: TGTGCCAGCAGCTTGTGGGGGGACGGGGCCAACGTCCTGACTTTC

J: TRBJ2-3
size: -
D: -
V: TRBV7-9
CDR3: CASSLGGGGTDTQYF
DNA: TGTGCCAGCAGCTTAGGAGGCGGGGGCACAGATACGCAGTATTTT

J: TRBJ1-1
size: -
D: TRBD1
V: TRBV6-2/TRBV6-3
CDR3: CASSYSRTGAMNTEAFF
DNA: TGTGCCAGCAGTTACTCCCGGACAGGGGCAATGAACACTGAAGCTTTCTTT

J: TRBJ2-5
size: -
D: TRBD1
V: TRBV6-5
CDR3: CASNSGQGETQYF
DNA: TGTGCCAGCAACTCGGGACAGGGAGAGACCCAGTACTTC

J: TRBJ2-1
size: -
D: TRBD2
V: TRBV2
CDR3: CASSPGLADNEQFF
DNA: TGTGCCAGCAGCCCGGGACTAGCGGACAATGAGCAGTTCTTC

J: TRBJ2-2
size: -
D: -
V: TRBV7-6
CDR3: CASSLGLGADTGELFF
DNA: TGTGCCAGCAGCTTAGGCTTGGGGGCGGACACCGGGGAGCTGTTTTTT

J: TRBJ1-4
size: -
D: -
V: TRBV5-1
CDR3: CASSTGGLGGEKLFF
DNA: TGCGCCAGCAGCACTGGAGGGTTAGGTGGGGAAAAACTGTTTTTT

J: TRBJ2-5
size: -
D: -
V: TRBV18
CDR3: CASSPRLEGAGETQYF
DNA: TGTGCCAGCTCACCCCGCCTGGAAGGGGCAGGAGAGACCCAGTACTTC

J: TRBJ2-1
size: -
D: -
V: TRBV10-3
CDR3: CAISESRGQGGNEQFF
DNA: TGTGCCATCAGTGAGTCCCGGGGGCAGGGGGGCAATGAGCAGTTCTTC

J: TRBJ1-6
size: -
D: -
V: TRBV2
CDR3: CASTREGSPLHF
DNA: TGTGCCAGCACCAGGGAGGGATCACCCCTCCACTTT

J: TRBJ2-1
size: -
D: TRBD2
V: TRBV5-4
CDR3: CASSLGLAGGPYEQFF
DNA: TGTGCCAGCAGCTTGGGGCTAGCGGGGGGGCCCTATGAGCAGTTCTTC

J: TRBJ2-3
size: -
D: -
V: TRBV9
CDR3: CASSVQGSTADTQYF
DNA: TGTGCCAGCAGCGTACAGGGGTCCACGGCAGATACGCAGTATTTT

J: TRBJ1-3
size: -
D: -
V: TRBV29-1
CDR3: CSVPGSSGNTIYF
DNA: TGCAGCGTCCCCGGGTCTTCTGGAAACACCATATATTTT

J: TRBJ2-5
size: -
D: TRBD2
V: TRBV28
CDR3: CASSYGGGQETQYF
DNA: TGTGCCAGCAGTTACGGCGGGGGGCAAGAGACCCAGTACTTC

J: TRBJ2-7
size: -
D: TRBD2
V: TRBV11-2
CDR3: CASSPGGSASEQYF
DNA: TGTGCCAGCAGCCCGGGGGGGAGTGCCTCCGAGCAGTACTTC

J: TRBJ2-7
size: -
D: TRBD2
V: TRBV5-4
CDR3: CASSATSGAGEQYF
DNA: TGTGCCAGCAGCGCGACTAGCGGGGCGGGCGAGCAGTACTTC

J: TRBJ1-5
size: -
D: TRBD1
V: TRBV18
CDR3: CASSPEGTGSNQPQHF
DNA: TGTGCCAGCTCACCCGAAGGGACAGGCAGCAATCAGCCCCAGCATTTT

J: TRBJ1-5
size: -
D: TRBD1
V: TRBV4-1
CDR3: CASSQEAGGVQPQHF
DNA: TGCGCCAGCAGCCAGGAAGCAGGGGGCGTTCAGCCCCAGCATTTT

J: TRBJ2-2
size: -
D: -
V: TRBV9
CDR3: CASSPGRGGNTGELFF
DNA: TGTGCCAGCAGCCCCGGGCGAGGGGGGAACACCGGGGAGCTGTTTTTT

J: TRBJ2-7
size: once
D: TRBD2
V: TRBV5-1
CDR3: CASSLGLAGNYEQYF
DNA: TGCGCCAGCAGCTTGGGGCTAGCGGGGAACTACGAGCAGTACTTC

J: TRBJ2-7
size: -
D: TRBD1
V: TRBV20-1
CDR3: CSASPGQGGIYEQYF
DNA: TGCAGTGCTAGTCCGGGACAGGGGGGGATCTACGAGCAGTACTTC

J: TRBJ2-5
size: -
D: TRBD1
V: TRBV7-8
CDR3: CASSPSGTGQETQYF
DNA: TGTGCCAGCAGCCCCTCCGGGACAGGGCAAGAGACCCAGTACTTC

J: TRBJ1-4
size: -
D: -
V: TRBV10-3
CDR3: CAISEGGEAGEKLFF
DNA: TGTGCCATCAGTGAAGGGGGGGAAGCGGGTGAAAAACTGTTTTTT

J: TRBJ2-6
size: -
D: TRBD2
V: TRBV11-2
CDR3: CASRGTGGAWANVLTF
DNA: TGTGCCAGCAGGGGGACGGGGGGGGCCTGGGCCAACGTCCTGACTTTC

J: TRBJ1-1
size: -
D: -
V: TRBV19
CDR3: CASSLLERTEAFF
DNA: TGTGCCAGTAGTCTATTGGAGCGGACTGAAGCTTTCTTT

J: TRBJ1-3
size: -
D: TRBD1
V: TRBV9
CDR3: CASSSGQGGSLGNTIYF
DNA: TGTGCCAGCAGCTCGGGACAGGGGGGGTCCCTGGGAAACACCATATATTTT

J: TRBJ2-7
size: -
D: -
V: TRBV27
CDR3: CASSLRSGHEQYF
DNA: TGTGCCAGCAGTTTAAGGTCAGGCCACGAGCAGTACTTC

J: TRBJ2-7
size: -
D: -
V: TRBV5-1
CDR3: CASSLGQASSYEQYF
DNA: TGCGCCAGCAGCTTGGGACAGGCCTCCTCCTACGAGCAGTACTTC

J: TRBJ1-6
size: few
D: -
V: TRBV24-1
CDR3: CATSDLSNSPLHF
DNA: TGTGCCACCAGTGATTTGTCAAATTCACCCCTCCACTTT

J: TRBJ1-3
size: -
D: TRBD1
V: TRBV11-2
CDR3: CASSQGTGGGNTIYF
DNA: TGTGCCAGCAGCCAAGGGACAGGTGGGGGAAACACCATATATTTT

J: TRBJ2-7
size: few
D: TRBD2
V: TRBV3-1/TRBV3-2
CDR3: CASSPRGTSGGYEQYF
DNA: TGTGCCAGCAGCCCCCGTGGGACTAGCGGGGGCTACGAGCAGTACTTC

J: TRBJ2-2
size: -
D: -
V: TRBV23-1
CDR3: CASTLRTDPTGTPNTGELFF
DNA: TGCGCCAGCACCCTACGAACCGACCCCACCGGGACACCGAACACCGGGGAGCTGTTTTTT

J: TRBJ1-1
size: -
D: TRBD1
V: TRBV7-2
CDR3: CASSLDLGTGSAEAFF
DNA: TGTGCCAGCAGCTTAGACTTAGGGACAGGGTCGGCTGAAGCTTTCTTT

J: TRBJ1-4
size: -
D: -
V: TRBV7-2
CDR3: CASSPWTATEKLFF
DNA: TGTGCCAGCAGCCCCTGGACAGCGACCGAAAAACTGTTTTTT

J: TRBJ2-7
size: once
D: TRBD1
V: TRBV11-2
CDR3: CASSRDRAYEQYF
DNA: TGTGCCAGCAGCCGGGACAGGGCCTACGAGCAGTACTTC

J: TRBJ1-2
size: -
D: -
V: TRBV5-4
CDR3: CASSPDPRQTNYGYTF
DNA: TGTGCCAGCAGCCCCGATCCCCGACAGACTAACTATGGCTACACCTTC

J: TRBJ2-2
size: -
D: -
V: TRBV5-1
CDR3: CASSLTPGATRELFF
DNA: TGCGCCAGCAGCCTAACCCCAGGGGCCACCCGGGAGCTGTTTTTT